The 20 T cell receptor beta chains in this list originate from one sample, sequenced in a study of CD8 T cells in ankylosing spondylitis. General observations from the study: What seemed typical of ankylosing spondylitis blood was a TCR beta motif built from several highly homologous variants.

No cognate antigen is known for these TCRs. TCRdb reprocessed the 5' RACE reads via MiXCR and lists one record per CDR3 protein. The table includes roughly 670,000 distinct CDR3 sequences, 19% detected once. Sequenced sample: blood, either unsorted or a sorted T cell fraction (not recorded which). The receptors shown here come from a male donor with ankylosing spondylitis.

This clonotype was observed a few times. Here the CDR3 DNA reads TGTGCCAGCAGTTTGACAGGGGGCTTGGAGACCCAGTACTTC. Translation gives CASSLTGGLETQYF. The chain recombines TRBV28 with TRBJ2-5; TRBD1 aligns across 10 bases. The trim removed 3 bases at V and 5 bases at J, leaving 3 bases unmatched. The CDR3 sequence is 14 residues long. Germline V CDR1 and CDR2: MDHEN, SYDVKM.

This clonotype was seen only once. The rearrangement links TRBV5-6 to TRBJ2-2, with 8 bases matching TRBD1. CDR1 is SGHDT and CDR2 is YYEEEE in the germline V gene. V lost 3 bases and J lost 1; bases outside the gene matches: 5. This CDR3 has 16 residues. The CDR3: CASSSYDRGNTGELFF. For the CDR3, the DNA is TGTGCCAGCAGCTCTTATGACAGGGGGAACACCGGGGAGCTGTTTTTT.

This chain uses TRBV20-1 with TRBJ2-7, with TRBD1 as a possible D gene (6 bases). This CDR3 region has 11 residues. Germline loops: CDR1 DFQATT, CDR2 SNEGSKA (reference sequence). Trimming cost V 7 bases and J 6 bases, with 13 bases left between them. For the CDR3, the DNA is TGCAGTGTGAAACAGGGTCGCGAGCAGTACTTC. Protein product: CSVKQGREQYF.

J is TRBJ2-6 and V is TRBV2, with D tentatively TRBD1 (6 bases). Germline loops: CDR1 SNHLY, CDR2 FYNNEI. V dropped 5 bases and J dropped 0 bases, with 11 bases sitting between them. The CDR3 consists of 16 residues. The CDR3 DNA sequence: TGTGCCAGCAGTTTTGGACAGACCTCTGGGGCCAACGTCCTGACTTTC. It encodes CASSFGQTSGANVLTF.

The V and J genes are TRBV29-1 and TRBJ2-1; D gene ambiguous. The germline CDR1 and CDR2 sequences are SQVTM and ANQGSEA. The V end lost 7 bases, the J end lost 9 bases, and 16 bases lay between the germline ends. The CDR3 has 12 amino acids. This chain's CDR3 is CSGFVSVGEQFF. Written as DNA, the CDR3 is TGCAGCGGTTTTGTTAGTGTAGGTGAGCAGTTCTTC.

The sample holds a few counts of this clonotype. J is TRBJ2-3 and V is TRBV7-2; 11 nucleotides agree with TRBD2. Germline V gene lookup returns CDR1 SGHTA and CDR2 FQGNSA. The CDR3 sequence is 15 residues long. With 6 bases clipped from V and 5 bases from J, the junction kept 7 bases outside the gene matches. The CDR3 here is CASRVAGGPKDTQYF. The CDR3 nucleotides are TGTGCCAGCAGAGTAGCGGGGGGGCCAAAAGATACGCAGTATTTT.

The table lists this clonotype with a few counts. V is TRBV29-1 and J is TRBJ2-5; 8 nucleotides agree with TRBD2. After removal of 6 bases from V and 5 bases from J, the junction contained 11 bases not matched to a gene. The CDR3 has 14 residues. Germline-derived CDR1 and CDR2 are SQVTM and ANQGSEA. The CDR3 region has the DNA TGCAGCGTCTCCGGGGGGGGGCTTGGGGAGACCCAGTACTTC. This sequence encodes CSVSGGGLGETQYF. The full variable domain, rest sourced from reference TRBV29-1 and TRBJ2-5, is SAVISQKPSRDICQRGTSLTIQCQVDSQVTMMFWYRQQPGQSLTLIATANQGSEATYESGFVIDKFPISRPNLTFSTLTVSNMSPEDSSIYLCSVSGGGLGETQYFGPGTRLLVL.

This clonotype occurred a few times. The genes are TRBV27 and TRBJ1-2; 8 bases map to TRBD1. Trimming took 2 bases from V and 8 from J; bases not matched to a gene: 13. Germline V gene sequence: CDR1 MNHEY, CDR2 SMNVEV (reference sequence). The CDR3 is 16 amino acids. CDR3 bases: TGTGCCAGCAGTTTAAGTCCGGACAGGGCGGGAGGAGGCTACACCTTC. This codes for CASSLSPDRAGGGYTF.

This CDR3 reads CASSADRLSSYEQYF. The DNA of the CDR3 is TGTGCCAGCAGCGCGGACAGGTTGAGCTCCTACGAGCAGTACTTC. This chain links TRBV2 with TRBJ2-7, with 7 bases lining up with TRBD1. This CDR3 is 15 amino acids long. J was trimmed by 0 bases and V by 6 bases; bases with no gene match: 8. Germline loops: CDR1 SNHLY, CDR2 FYNNEI.

The V gene is TRBV9, the J gene TRBJ2-7; a possible D gene is TRBD2 (6 bases). Trimming pared 0 bases from V and 2 bases from J, leaving 12 bases between. Germline CDR1 and CDR2: SGDLS and YYNGEE. The CDR3 loop spans 15 amino acids. Here the CDR3 reads CASSVGSGGAYEQYF. CDR3 nucleotide sequence: TGTGCCAGCAGCGTAGGTTCCGGCGGGGCCTACGAGCAGTACTTC.

This clonotype was picked up a small number of times. The chain combines TRBV12-3 or TRBV12-4 with TRBJ2-1, with TRBD2 matching 13 bases. This CDR3 is 15 amino acids long. After removal of 5 bases from V and 4 bases from J, the junction contained 2 bases not matched to a gene. The DNA of the CDR3 is TGTGCCAGCAGTGGACTAGCGGGAGAGTACAATGAGCAGTTCTTC. Translating it yields CASSGLAGEYNEQFF.

The chain combines TRBV20-1 with TRBJ1-6; D may be TRBD1 (5 bases). Germline V gene data show CDR1 as DFQATT and CDR2 as SNEGSKA (reference sequence). Between the trimmed V and J ends, which lost 6 bases and 7 bases, there was a span of 13 bases. The CDR3 has 13 residues. The CDR3 region is CSAPLGGNSPLHF. In nucleotides, the CDR3 is TGCAGTGCCCCATTGGGGGGGAATTCACCCCTCCACTTT.

This clonotype occurred a few times. The genes are TRBV20-1 and TRBJ1-1; TRBD1 might be the D (6 bases). The CDR3 spans 16 residues. CDR1 and CDR2 from the germline V gene are DFQATT and SNEGSKA (reference sequence). Trimming stripped 6 bases from V and 0 bases from J, with 20 bases between. The CDR3 DNA sequence: TGCAGTGCCGATCCCGGGGCAGGGGATTTGAACACTGAAGCTTTCTTT. Translating gives CSADPGAGDLNTEAFF.

The CDR3 sequence is CASSLQLQGAATEAFF. In DNA, the CDR3 is TGCGCCAGCAGCTTACAACTACAGGGGGCGGCCACTGAAGCTTTCTTT. The genes are TRBV5-1 and TRBJ1-1; 9 nucleotides line up with TRBD1. Germline CDR1 and CDR2: SGHRS and YFSETQ. This CDR3 has 16 residues. J was trimmed by 4 bases and V by 2 bases; bases with no gene match: 9.

The chain joins TRBV12-3 or TRBV12-4 to TRBJ2-1, with D possibly being TRBD1 or TRBD2 (5 bases each). V was cut by 4 bases and J by 4 bases, with 8 bases left in between. This CDR3 has 13 amino acids. The CDR3: CASSWGPYNEQFF. In nucleotides, the CDR3 is TGTGCCAGCAGTTGGGGACCATACAATGAGCAGTTCTTC.

The CDR3 nucleotides are TGTGCCAGCAGCGGGACTAGCGGGCGGACCTACGAGCAGTACTTC. Its translation is CASSGTSGRTYEQYF. This chain connects TRBV7-2 to TRBJ2-7, with TRBD2 matching 12 bases. The junction had 4 bases not matched to a gene; V was cut back by 5 bases and J by 2 bases. Germline V gene sequence: CDR1 SGHTA, CDR2 FQGNSA. The CDR3 runs 15 residues.

The genes are TRBV3-1 and TRBJ2-3; the D gene is possibly TRBD2 (6 bases). V lost 0 bases, J lost 5 bases, and 21 bases lay in between. Per the germline V gene, CDR1 is LGHDT and CDR2 is YNNKEL (reference sequence). The CDR3 extends over 18 amino acids. CDR3 amino acids: CASSQEEGLWGNLDTQYF. DNA for the CDR3: TGTGCCAGCAGCCAAGAGGAGGGGTTATGGGGGAATCTAGATACGCAGTATTTT.

This chain links TRBV5-1 with TRBJ2-2, with 7 bases that match TRBD1. Trimming removed 1 base from V and 0 bases from J; junction bases left unmatched: 9. The germline V gene has CDR1 SGHRS and CDR2 YFSETQ. CDR3 length: 18 amino acids. The CDR3 coding sequence is TGCGCCAGCAGCTTGTTGTTACGAGGGGGCACGAACACCGGGGAGCTGTTTTTT. Translating gives CASSLLLRGGTNTGELFF.

Ten or more counts support this clonotype. The chain uses TRBV6-1 and TRBJ2-7; D may be TRBD2 (6 bases). The germline V gene encodes CDR1 MNHNS and CDR2 SASEGT. Trimming removed 6 bases at V and 6 bases at J, with 18 bases between. CDR3 size: 14 residues. The chain's CDR3 is CASRPASGTLEQYF. Here the CDR3 DNA reads TGTGCCAGCAGACCCGCCTCCGGGACTCTCGAGCAGTACTTC.

In this sample, this clonotype turned up many times. J is TRBJ2-2 and V is TRBV29-1; D ambiguous. V shed 3 bases and J shed 1 base, with 6 bases lying between them. The germline CDR1 and CDR2 sequences are SQVTM and ANQGSEA. The CDR3 consists of 13 residues. The CDR3 DNA reads TGCAGCGTTGATTCCGGGAACACCGGGGAGCTGTTTTTT. It is translated as CSVDSGNTGELFF.